These T cell receptor beta chains were read from a single sample in a study of OX40 agonist ivuxolimab in advanced cancers. The data were produced by immunoSEQ multiplex PCR, yet TCRdb's version contains in-frame clones alone and is incomplete. The sample lists roughly 86,000 clones; around 91% were seen once. Sequenced here: CD4+ or CD8+ T cells sorted from blood, sampled in a trial of the OX40 agonist ivuxolimab. The receptors were sampled from an adult with an advanced solid tumor such as melanoma, head and neck, liver or kidney cancer. Both conserved end residues are part of each CDR3. D genes are given only for firm matches. For some rows the clone size is stated as once, few or many, or as a class when expanded; others skip it.

abundance: .; v_gene: TRBV2; j_gene: TRBJ2-1; d_gene: .; CDR3nt: TGTGCCAGCAGTTTCGACAGGAACTCCTACAATGAGCAGTTCTTC; CDR3aa: CASSFDRNSYNEQFF
abundance: .; v_gene: TRBV10-2; j_gene: TRBJ1-6; d_gene: .; CDR3nt: TGCGCCAGCAGTGATGTAGCCCCTTCACCCCTCCACTTT; CDR3aa: CASSDVAPSPLHF
abundance: .; v_gene: TRBV5-4; j_gene: TRBJ1-2; d_gene: .; CDR3nt: TGTGCCAGCAGCCTCTCAAACTATGGCTACACCTTC; CDR3aa: CASSLSNYGYTF
abundance: .; v_gene: TRBV19; j_gene: TRBJ2-2; d_gene: .; CDR3nt: TGTGCCAGTAGTATAGAACGGGACATTTATGGGGAGCTGTTTTTT; CDR3aa: CASSIERDIYGELFF
abundance: .; v_gene: TRBV5-1; j_gene: TRBJ1-2; d_gene: TRBD1; CDR3nt: TGCGCCAGCAGCTCAGGGGGCGCGGAGGGCTACACCTTC; CDR3aa: CASSSGGAEGYTF
abundance: .; v_gene: TRBV19; j_gene: TRBJ2-5; d_gene: TRBD2; CDR3nt: TGTGCCAGTAGTAGGCAAAGTGTAGCGGGGTTTCCGGAGACCCAGTACTTC; CDR3aa: CASSRQSVAGFPETQYF
abundance: .; v_gene: TRBV19; j_gene: TRBJ1-2; d_gene: .; CDR3nt: TGTGCCAGTAGTGGGTCTCCCTATGGCTACACCTTC; CDR3aa: CASSGSPYGYTF
abundance: .; v_gene: TRBV29-1; j_gene: TRBJ1-2; d_gene: .; CDR3nt: TGCAGCGTTGAGGGGACACGAGATGGCTACACCTTC; CDR3aa: CSVEGTRDGYTF
abundance: .; v_gene: TRBV2; j_gene: TRBJ2-6; d_gene: TRBD1; CDR3nt: TGTGCCAGCACTCGACAGGGGTCCCCTCGCTCTGGGGCCAACGTCCTGACTTTC; CDR3aa: CASTRQGSPRSGANVLTF
abundance: .; v_gene: TRBV5-1; j_gene: TRBJ2-3; d_gene: .; CDR3nt: TGCGCCAGCAGCTTGGACGGGATGGGGGGCACAGATACGCAGTATTTT; CDR3aa: CASSLDGMGGTDTQYF
abundance: .; v_gene: TRBV6-1; j_gene: TRBJ2-1; d_gene: TRBD1; CDR3nt: TGTGCCAGCGGCGACAGGGGTTGGGGGGAGCAGTTCTTC; CDR3aa: CASGDRGWGEQFF
abundance: .; v_gene: TRBV5-6; j_gene: TRBJ1-2; d_gene: .; CDR3nt: TGTGCCAGCAGCCCCGGAGCCTATGGCTACACCTTC; CDR3aa: CASSPGAYGYTF
abundance: once; v_gene: TRBV5-1; j_gene: TRBJ2-5; d_gene: .; CDR3nt: TGCGCCAGCAGCCCTGGACCAGACGAGACCCAGTACTTC; CDR3aa: CASSPGPDETQYF
abundance: .; v_gene: TRBV10-2; j_gene: TRBJ2-1; d_gene: TRBD2; CDR3nt: TGCGCCAGCAGTGAAATAGCGGGGGGCTTTAGCTCCTACAATGAGCAGTTCTTC; CDR3aa: CASSEIAGGFSSYNEQFF
abundance: .; v_gene: TRBV5-1; j_gene: TRBJ2-2; d_gene: TRBD1; CDR3nt: TGCGCCAGCAGCTCCCGGACAGGGGTCGGGGAGCTGTTTTTT; CDR3aa: CASSSRTGVGELFF
abundance: .; v_gene: TRBV6-6; j_gene: TRBJ1-1; d_gene: .; CDR3nt: TGTGCCAGCTTTCCTCAGGGGAGAACTGAAGCTTTCTTT; CDR3aa: CASFPQGRTEAFF
abundance: .; v_gene: TRBV6-5; j_gene: TRBJ1-5; d_gene: .; CDR3nt: TGTGCCAGCAGTTACCAACCCAGTAGCAATCAGCCCCAGCATTTT; CDR3aa: CASSYQPSSNQPQHF
abundance: .; v_gene: TRBV7-9; j_gene: TRBJ1-1; d_gene: .; CDR3nt: TGTGCCAGCGGAGCAGCCCACGGGGACACTGAAGCTTTCTTT; CDR3aa: CASGAAHGDTEAFF
abundance: once; v_gene: TRBV10-3; j_gene: TRBJ2-3; d_gene: TRBD2; CDR3nt: TGTGCCATCAGTGATGGGGGGGTACGCACAGATACGCAGTATTTT; CDR3aa: CAISDGGVRTDTQYF
abundance: few; v_gene: TRBV5-1; j_gene: TRBJ1-1; d_gene: .; CDR3nt: TGCGCCAGCAGCTTGAATCAGAACACTGAAGCTTTCTTT; CDR3aa: CASSLNQNTEAFF
abundance: .; v_gene: TRBV5-1; j_gene: TRBJ2-1; d_gene: TRBD2; CDR3nt: TGCGCCAGCAGCTTGGCCTCCGGGAGGGGCCGGAGCTCCTACAATGAGCAGTTCTTC; CDR3aa: CASSLASGRGRSSYNEQFF
abundance: once; v_gene: TRBV27; j_gene: TRBJ2-7; d_gene: .; CDR3nt: TGTGCCAGCAGAAAACAGGGAGGCGAGCAGTACTTC; CDR3aa: CASRKQGGEQYF
abundance: .; v_gene: TRBV27; j_gene: TRBJ2-7; d_gene: .; CDR3nt: TGTGCCAGCCGATCCTTGGACAGATCCTACGAGCAGTACTTT; CDR3aa: CASRSLDRSYEQYF
abundance: .; v_gene: TRBV6-5; j_gene: TRBJ2-1; d_gene: TRBD1; CDR3nt: TGTGCCAGCAGCTGGGACAGGAAAAACAATGAGCAGTTCTTC; CDR3aa: CASSWDRKNNEQFF
abundance: .; v_gene: TRBV7-8; j_gene: TRBJ1-5; d_gene: .; CDR3nt: TGTGCCAGCAGCTTCAGGGTTGGGCAGCCCCAGCATTTT; CDR3aa: CASSFRVGQPQHF